One and the same sample provided the 10 T cell receptor beta chains below, sequenced in a study of T-cell memory formation after mild COVID-19. TCRdb recomputed calls from the 5' RACE reads with MiXCR, one row per CDR3 protein. Of roughly 320,000 distinct CDR3 sequences listed, 25% to 30% were seen once; the top ten hold 13%. Sample: PBMCs or a T cell subset sorted from them (not recorded which). Receptor source: an adult woman who had mild COVID-19 (a few samples of this study predate the infection). Cell type and time point are not known.

The rearrangement uses TRBV10-3 and TRBJ2-7; D is possibly TRBD2 (6 bases). Germline V gene data show CDR1 as ENHRY and CDR2 as SYGVKD. The CDR3 runs 14 residues. V was pared by 10 bases and J by 0 bases, with 16 bases between. CDR3 in amino acids: CATLPGATSYEQYF. CDR3 in DNA: TGTGCCACCTTGCCGGGAGCTACCTCCTACGAGCAGTACTTC.

The rearrangement uses TRBV30 and TRBJ2-5, with 7 bases lining up with TRBD2. CDR3 length: 15 amino acids. Germline V gene data show CDR1 as GTSNPN and CDR2 as SVGIG (reference sequence). V lost 7 bases to trimming and J lost 4 bases; unmatched junction nucleotides: 15. The CDR3 DNA sequence: TGTGCCTCCTCCGAAGGGACTAACCGGGGAGAGACCCAGTACTTC. It specifies CASSEGTNRGETQYF. Looking up the rest from reference TRBV30 and TRBJ2-5 gives the full variable domain: SQTIHQWPATLVQPVGSPLSLECTVEGTSNPNLYWYRQAAGRGLQLLFYSVGIGQISSEVPQNLSASRPQDRQFILSSKKLLLSDSGFYLCASSEGTNRGETQYFGPGTRLLVL.

CDR3 in DNA: TGTGCCAGCAGCCTCTGGGGGAGCAATCAGCCCCAGCATTTT. This gives the protein CASSLWGSNQPQHF. The J gene is TRBJ1-5, the V gene TRBV12-3 or TRBV12-4, with a weak D call TRBD1 (5 bases). The CDR3 is 14 residues long. V was trimmed by 6 bases and J by 1 base, leaving 10 bases between them.

This clonotype occurred a few times. The chain recombines TRBV11-2 with TRBJ2-5, with 8 bases aligning to TRBD1. CDR1 SGHAT and CDR2 FQNNGV come from the germline V gene. The CDR3 totals 15 residues. Trimming took 0 bases from V and 4 from J; bases not matched to a gene: 4. CDR3 bases: TGTGCCAGCAGCTTAGACCGACAGGGGCGAGAGACCCAGTACTTC. This codes for CASSLDRQGRETQYF. Full variable domain (outside the CDR3, taken from reference TRBV11-2 and TRBJ2-5): EAGVAQSPRYKIIEKRQSVAFWCNPISGHATLYWYQQILGQGPKLLIQFQNNGVVDDSQLPKDRFSAERLKGVDSTLKIQPAKLEDSAVYLCASSLDRQGRETQYFGPGTRLLVL.

The gene calls are TRBV20-1 and TRBJ2-4; TRBD2 is a possible D gene (5 bases). The length of the CDR3 is 14 residues. In germline, CDR1 is DFQATT, CDR2 SNEGSKA (reference sequence). Trimming stripped 0 bases from V and 1 base from J, with 7 bases between. The DNA of the CDR3 is TGCAGTGCTAGAGACTGGGAGGCCAAAAACATTCAGTACTTC. It specifies CSARDWEAKNIQYF.

The genes are TRBV3-1 and TRBJ1-1; no definite D call. Trimming left V 0 bases short and J 8 bases short, with 13 bases between. Per germline, CDR1 LGHDT and CDR2 YNNKEL (reference sequence). The CDR3 is made up of 14 amino acids. The CDR3: CASSQDLDNVEAFF. CDR3 nucleotide sequence: TGTGCCAGCAGCCAAGATCTCGACAACGTCGAAGCTTTCTTT.

The chain is built from TRBV5-6 and TRBJ1-2; no clear D gene. CDR1 and CDR2 from the germline V gene are SGHDT and YYEEEE. V lost 2 bases and J lost 7, with 18 bases in between. The CDR3 loop spans 15 amino acids. The CDR3 DNA is TGTGCCAGCAGCTTTTCCCGGACGTTTAACGGTGGCTACACCTTC. As protein: CASSFSRTFNGGYTF.

The DNA of the CDR3 is TGCAGCGTTGATGGACAGGCCGGGGAGCTGTTTTTT. Encoded protein: CSVDGQAGELFF. The rearrangement links TRBV29-1 to TRBJ2-2, with TRBD1 identical over 7 bases. The CDR3 sequence is 12 residues long. CDR1 is SQVTM and CDR2 is ANQGSEA in the germline V gene. V lost 3 bases and J lost 6; bases outside the gene matches: 1.

V is TRBV5-1 and J is TRBJ1-4, with 7 bases identical to TRBD1. Germline V lookup: CDR1 SGHRS, CDR2 YFSETQ. Germline trimming cut 0 bases from V and 8 bases from J; bases unmatched to any gene: 4. This CDR3 is built from 14 residues. The DNA for the CDR3 is TGCGCCAGCAGCTTGGAGGGGGCGCTGGAAAAACTGTTTTTT. This translates into CASSLEGALEKLFF.

The chain carries TRBV9 and TRBJ2-2; 7 bases map to TRBD1. This CDR3 spans 17 amino acids. From germline, CDR1 is SGDLS and CDR2 YYNGEE. V trimming: 4 bases; J trimming: 4 bases; junction bases outside the gene matches: 13. The CDR3 bases are TGTGCCAGCAGCCCCTTTGCAGGGGACAGCCCCACCGGGGAGCTGTTTTTT. As protein: CASSPFAGDSPTGELFF. The full variable domain, completed using reference TRBV9 and TRBJ2-2, is DSGVTQTPKHLITATGQRVTLRCSPRSGDLSVYWYQQSLDQGLQFLIQYYNGEERAKGNILERFSAQQFPDLHSELNLSSLELGDSALYFCASSPFAGDSPTGELFFGEGSRLTVL.